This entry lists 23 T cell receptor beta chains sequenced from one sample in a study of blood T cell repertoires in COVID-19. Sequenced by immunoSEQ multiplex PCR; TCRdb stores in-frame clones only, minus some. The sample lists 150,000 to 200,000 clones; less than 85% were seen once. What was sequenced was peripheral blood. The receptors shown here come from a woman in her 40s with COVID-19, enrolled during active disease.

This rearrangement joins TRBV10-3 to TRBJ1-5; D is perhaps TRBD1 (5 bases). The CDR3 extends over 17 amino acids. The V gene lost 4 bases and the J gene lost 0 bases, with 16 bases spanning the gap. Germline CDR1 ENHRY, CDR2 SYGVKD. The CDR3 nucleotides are TGTGCCATCAGTGGGGGCAGGGCTGGATATAGCAATCAGCCCCAGCATTTT. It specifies CAISGGRAGYSNQPQHF.

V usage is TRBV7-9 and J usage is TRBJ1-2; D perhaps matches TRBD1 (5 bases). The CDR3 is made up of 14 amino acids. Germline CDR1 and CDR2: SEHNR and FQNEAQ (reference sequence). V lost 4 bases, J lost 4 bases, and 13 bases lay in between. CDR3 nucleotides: TGTGCCAGCAGCTCGATTGGGGCATCCTATGGCTACACCTTC. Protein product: CASSSIGASYGYTF.

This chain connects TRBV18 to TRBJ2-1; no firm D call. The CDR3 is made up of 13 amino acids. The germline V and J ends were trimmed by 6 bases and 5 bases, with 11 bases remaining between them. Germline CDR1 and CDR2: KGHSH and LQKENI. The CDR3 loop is CASSSTVDNEQFF. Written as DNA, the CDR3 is TGTGCCAGCTCGTCGACTGTAGACAATGAGCAGTTCTTC.

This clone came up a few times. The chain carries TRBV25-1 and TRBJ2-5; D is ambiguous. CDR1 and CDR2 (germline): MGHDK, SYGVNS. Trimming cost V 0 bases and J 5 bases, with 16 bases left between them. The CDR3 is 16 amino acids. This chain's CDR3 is CASSEYDGTEVETQYF. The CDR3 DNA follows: TGTGCCAGCAGTGAATATGACGGCACTGAGGTTGAGACCCAGTACTTC. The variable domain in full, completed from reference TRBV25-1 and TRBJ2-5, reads EADIYQTPRYLVIGTGKKITLECSQTMGHDKMYWYQQDPGMELHLIHYSYGVNSTEKGDLSSESTVSRIRTEHFPLTLESARPSHTSQYLCASSEYDGTEVETQYFGPGTRLLVL.

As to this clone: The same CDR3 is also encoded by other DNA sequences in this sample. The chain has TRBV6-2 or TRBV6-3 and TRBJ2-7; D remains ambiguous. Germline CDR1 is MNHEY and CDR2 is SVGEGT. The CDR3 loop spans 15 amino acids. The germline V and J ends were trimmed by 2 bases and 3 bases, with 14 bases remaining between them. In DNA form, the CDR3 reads TGTGCCAGCAGTTACGAGGTTAGTAACGTCTACGAGCAGTACGTC. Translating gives CASSYEVSNVYEQYV.

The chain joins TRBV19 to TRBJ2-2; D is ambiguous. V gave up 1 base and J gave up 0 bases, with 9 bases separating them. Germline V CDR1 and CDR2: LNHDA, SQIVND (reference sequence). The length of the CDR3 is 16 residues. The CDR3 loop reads CASSIGGGANTGELFF. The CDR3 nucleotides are TGTGCCAGTAGTATAGGCGGCGGTGCGAACACCGGGGAGCTGTTTTTT.

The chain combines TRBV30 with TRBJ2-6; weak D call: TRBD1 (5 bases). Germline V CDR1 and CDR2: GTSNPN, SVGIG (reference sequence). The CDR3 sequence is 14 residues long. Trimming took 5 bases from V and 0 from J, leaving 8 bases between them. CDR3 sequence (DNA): TGTGCCTGGGGACAATCCTCTGGGGCCAACGTCCTGACTTTC. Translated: CAWGQSSGANVLTF.

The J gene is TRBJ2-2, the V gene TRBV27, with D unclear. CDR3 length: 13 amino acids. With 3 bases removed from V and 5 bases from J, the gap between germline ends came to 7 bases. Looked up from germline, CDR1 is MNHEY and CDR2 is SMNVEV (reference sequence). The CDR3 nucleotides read TGTGCCAGCAGTTTCCAGATGACCGGGGAGCTGTTTTTT. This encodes CASSFQMTGELFF.

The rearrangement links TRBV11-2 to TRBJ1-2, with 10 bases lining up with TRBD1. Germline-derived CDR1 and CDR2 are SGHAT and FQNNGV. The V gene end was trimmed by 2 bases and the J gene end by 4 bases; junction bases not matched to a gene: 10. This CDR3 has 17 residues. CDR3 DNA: TGTGCCAGCAGCTTAAATCCCAGGGGACAGGGGCCCTATGGCTACACCTTC. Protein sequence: CASSLNPRGQGPYGYTF.

The CDR3: CASRSGPSTDTQYF. As DNA, the CDR3 is TGTGCCAGCAGAAGCGGACCTAGCACAGATACGCAGTATTTT. The V gene is TRBV27, the J gene TRBJ2-3, with TRBD2 as a possible D gene (5 bases). V was trimmed by 6 bases and J by 0 bases, leaving 10 bases between them. The CDR3 is 14 residues long. Germline CDR1 reads MNHEY; CDR2 reads SMNVEV (reference sequence).

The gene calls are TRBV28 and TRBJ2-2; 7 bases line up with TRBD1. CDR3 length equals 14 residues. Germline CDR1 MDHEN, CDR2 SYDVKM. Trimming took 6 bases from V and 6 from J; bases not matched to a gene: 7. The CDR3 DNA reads TGTGCCAGCAGGCCCGGGACAGCCGCCGGGGAGCTGTTTTTT. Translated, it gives CASRPGTAAGELFF.

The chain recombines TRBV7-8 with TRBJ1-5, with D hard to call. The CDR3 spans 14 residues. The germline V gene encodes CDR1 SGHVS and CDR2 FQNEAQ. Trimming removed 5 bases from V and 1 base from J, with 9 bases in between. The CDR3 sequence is CASSIRESNQPQHF. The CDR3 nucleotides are TGTGCCAGCAGCATAAGGGAGAGCAATCAGCCCCAGCATTTT.

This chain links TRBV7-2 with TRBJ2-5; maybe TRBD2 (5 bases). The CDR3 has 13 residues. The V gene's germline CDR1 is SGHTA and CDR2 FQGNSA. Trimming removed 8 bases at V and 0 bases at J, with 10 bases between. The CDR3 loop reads CASRLTNQETQYF. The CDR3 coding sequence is TGTGCCAGCCGCCTGACTAACCAAGAGACCCAGTACTTC.

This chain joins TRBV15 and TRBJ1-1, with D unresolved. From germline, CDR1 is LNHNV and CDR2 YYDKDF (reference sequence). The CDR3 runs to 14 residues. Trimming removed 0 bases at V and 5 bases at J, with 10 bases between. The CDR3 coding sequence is TGTGCCACCAGCAGAGATACATCGCAGACTGAAGCTTTCTTT. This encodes CATSRDTSQTEAFF.

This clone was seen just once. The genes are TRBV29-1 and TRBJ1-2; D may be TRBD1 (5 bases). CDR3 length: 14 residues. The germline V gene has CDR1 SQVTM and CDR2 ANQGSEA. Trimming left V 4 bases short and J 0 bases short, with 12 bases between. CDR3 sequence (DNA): TGCAGCGTTGTAGACGGACACTCTAACTATGGCTACACCTTC. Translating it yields CSVVDGHSNYGYTF.

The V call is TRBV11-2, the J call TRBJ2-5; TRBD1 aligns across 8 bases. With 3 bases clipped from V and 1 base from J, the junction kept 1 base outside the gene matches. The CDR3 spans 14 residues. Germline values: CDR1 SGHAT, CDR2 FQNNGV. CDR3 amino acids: CASSLDRVQETQYF. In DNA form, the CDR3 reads TGTGCCAGCAGCTTGGACAGGGTCCAAGAGACCCAGTACTTC.

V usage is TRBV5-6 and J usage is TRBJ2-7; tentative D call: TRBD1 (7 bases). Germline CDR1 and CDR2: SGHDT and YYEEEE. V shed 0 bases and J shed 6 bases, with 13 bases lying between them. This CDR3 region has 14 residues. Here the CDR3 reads CASSLGRGLGEQYF. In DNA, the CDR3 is TGTGCCAGCAGCTTGGGGAGGGGGCTTGGCGAGCAGTACTTC.

CDR3 sequence reads: CASSPGGGYGYTF. For the CDR3, the DNA is TGTGCCAGCAGCCCCGGGGGAGGATATGGCTACACCTTC. This rearrangement joins TRBV7-3 to TRBJ1-2, with a possible D match to TRBD1 (5 bases). Looked up from germline, CDR1 is SGHTA and CDR2 is FQGTGA. The CDR3 contains 13 residues. Trimming took off 5 bases at V and 5 bases at J, with 12 bases between the two ends.

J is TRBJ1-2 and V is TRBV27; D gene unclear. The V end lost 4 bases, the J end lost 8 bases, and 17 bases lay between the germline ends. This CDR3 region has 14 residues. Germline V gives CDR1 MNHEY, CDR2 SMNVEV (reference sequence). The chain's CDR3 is CASSYSGAISGYTF. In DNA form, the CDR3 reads TGTGCCAGCAGTTACAGCGGCGCTATATCAGGCTACACCTTC.

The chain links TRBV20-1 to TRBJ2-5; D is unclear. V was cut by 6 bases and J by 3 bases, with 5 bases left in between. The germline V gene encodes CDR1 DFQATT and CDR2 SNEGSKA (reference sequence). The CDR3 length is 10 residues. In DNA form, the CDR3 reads TGCAGTGCCCTAAAAGAGACCCAGTACTTC. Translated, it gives CSALKETQYF.

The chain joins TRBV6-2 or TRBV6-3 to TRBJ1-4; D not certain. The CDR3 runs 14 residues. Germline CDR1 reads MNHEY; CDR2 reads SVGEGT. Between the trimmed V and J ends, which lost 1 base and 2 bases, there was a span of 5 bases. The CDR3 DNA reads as TGTGCCAGCAGTTACTGGCAGACTAATGAAAAACTGTTTTTT. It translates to CASSYWQTNEKLFF.

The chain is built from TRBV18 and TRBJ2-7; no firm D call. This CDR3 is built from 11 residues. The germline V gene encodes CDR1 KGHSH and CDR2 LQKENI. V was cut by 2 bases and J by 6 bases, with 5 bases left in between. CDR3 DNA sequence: TGTGCCAGCTCACCAGAGGCCGAGCAGTACTTC. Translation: CASSPEAEQYF. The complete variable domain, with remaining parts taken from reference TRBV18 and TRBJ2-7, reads NAGVMQNPRHLVRRRGQEARLRCSPMKGHSHVYWYRQLPEEGLKFMVYLQKENIIDESGMPKERFSAEFPKEGPSILRIQQVVRGDSAAYFCASSPEAEQYFGPGTRLTVT.

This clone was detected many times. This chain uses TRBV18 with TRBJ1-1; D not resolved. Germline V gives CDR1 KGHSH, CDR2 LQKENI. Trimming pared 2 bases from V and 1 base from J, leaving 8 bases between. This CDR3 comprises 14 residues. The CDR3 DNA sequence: TGTGCCAGCTCACCAGCGGACTGGAACACTGAAGCTTTCTTT. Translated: CASSPADWNTEAFF.